Below, one T cell receptor (beta chain) is given with its context. Its antigen is currently unknown. It was with 60 Vbeta and 13 Jbeta primers that the PCR ran. Original data processing: In a later analysis, 75 million to 85 million unique TCR beta chains included roughly 11 million shared by two or more donors. The data were produced by immunoSEQ multiplex PCR, yet TCRdb's version contains in-frame clones alone and is incomplete. V and J calls and clone size come straight from that table; D and trimming were deduced from the DNA. Found here are about 150,000 clones, around 60% of them singletons; the top ten hold about 7.1%. The sample originates from a study of cytomegalovirus exposure and HLA in healthy donors. The CDR3 covers 15 residues. The ends lost 2 bases at V and 0 bases at J; junction bases unmatched: 2. Germline-derived CDR1 and CDR2 are GTSNPN and SVGIG (reference sequence). Study-level results: V segments that were indistinguishable, TRBV6-2 and TRBV6-3 among them, were omitted from analysis. Productive rates of about 87% or about 30% were seen for most TCR beta V segments in an earlier analysis. Among TCR beta chains, those listed as cytomegalovirus-associated numbered about 160.

The TCR originated in an older woman in good health and CMV-seropositive. V usage is TRBV30 and J usage is TRBJ1-1; TRBD1 matches 11 bases. Sequenced material: PBMCs. The CDR3 region has the DNA TGTGCCTGGAGTTCGGACAGGGGGCTGAACACTGAAGCTTTCTTT. Translating it yields CAWSSDRGLNTEAFF.